The clone carrying this T cell receptor (beta chain) was seen a handful of times. This entry comes from a study of T-cell memory formation after mild COVID-19. From germline, CDR1 is LGHNA and CDR2 YSLEER. V lost 2 bases to trimming and J lost 2 bases, with 9 bases between them. The CDR3 loop spans 14 amino acids. MiXCR, applied by TCRdb to the 5' RACE reads, yields one record per CDR3 protein. This sample yields 350,000 or so distinct CDR3 sequences, of which 10% to 15% are seen a single time; roughly a fifth belongs to the top ten. The sequenced material came from PBMCs or a T cell subset sorted from them (not recorded which). This clonotype originated in a man aged 18 to 30 who had mild COVID-19 (a few samples of this study predate the infection). Cell type and time point are not known. The chain employs TRBV4-3 and TRBJ1-2; possibly TRBD1 for D (5 bases). The CDR3 here is CASSQPGTNYGYTF. The DNA of the CDR3 is TGCGCCAGCAGCCAACCGGGGACCAACTATGGCTACACCTTC.